This TCR beta chain was recorded in a study of T-cell memory formation after mild COVID-19. Study results and caveats: Day 15 to 85 contractors were CD4/CD8 balanced; later expanders leaned CD4+.

The germline CDR1 and CDR2 sequences are DFQATT and SNEGSKA (reference sequence). The CDR3 totals 16 residues. Trimming cost V 0 bases and J 4 bases, with 18 bases left between them. Employing constant-segment primers, 5'RACE generated TCR alpha and TCR beta cDNA libraries bearing sample barcodes and UMIs. MiXCR, run by TCRdb on the 5' RACE reads, gives a single entry per CDR3 protein. This table has just under 350,000 distinct CDR3 sequences, roughly 13% appearing once. As to this clonotype: Its antigen is unidentified.

This rearrangement joins TRBV20-1 to TRBJ1-1; D is unresolved. The sequence derives from a man aged 18 to 30 who had mild COVID-19 (a few samples of this study predate the infection). Cell type and time point are not known. Material: PBMCs or a T cell subset sorted from them (not recorded which). The CDR3 bases are TGCAGTGCTAGAGAGCTCGGCGCAGGAGTTGGCACTGAAGCTTTCTTT. Amino acid sequence: CSARELGAGVGTEAFF.